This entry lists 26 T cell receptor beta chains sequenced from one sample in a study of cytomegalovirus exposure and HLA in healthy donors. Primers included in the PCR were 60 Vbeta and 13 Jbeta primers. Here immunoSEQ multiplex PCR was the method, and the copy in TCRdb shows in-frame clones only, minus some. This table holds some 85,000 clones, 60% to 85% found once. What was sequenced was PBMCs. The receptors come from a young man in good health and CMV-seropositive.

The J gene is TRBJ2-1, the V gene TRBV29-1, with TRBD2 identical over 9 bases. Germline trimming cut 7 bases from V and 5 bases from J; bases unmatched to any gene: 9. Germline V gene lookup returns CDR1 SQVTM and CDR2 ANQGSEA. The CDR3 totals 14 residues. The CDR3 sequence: CSAKRIAGDNEQFF. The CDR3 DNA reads TGCAGCGCTAAAAGGATAGCGGGGGACAATGAGCAGTTCTTC.

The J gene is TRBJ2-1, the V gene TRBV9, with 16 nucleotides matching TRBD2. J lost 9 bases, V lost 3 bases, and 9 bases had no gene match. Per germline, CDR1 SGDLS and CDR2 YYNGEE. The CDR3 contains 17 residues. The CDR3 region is CASSAEGLAGGWGEQFF. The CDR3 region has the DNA TGTGCCAGCAGCGCCGAGGGACTAGCGGGAGGGTGGGGTGAGCAGTTCTTC. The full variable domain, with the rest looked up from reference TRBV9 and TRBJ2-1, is DSGVTQTPKHLITATGQRVTLRCSPRSGDLSVYWYQQSLDQGLQFLIQYYNGEERAKGNILERFSAQQFPDLHSELNLSSLELGDSALYFCASSAEGLAGGWGEQFFGPGTRLTVL.

CDR3 sequence (DNA): TGTGCCAGCAGGGCCGGGACAGGGTTCTACGAGCAGTACTTC. Amino acid sequence: CASRAGTGFYEQYF. The chain recombines TRBV5-5 with TRBJ2-7; 9 bases agree with TRBD1. After removal of 5 bases from V and 3 bases from J, the junction contained 6 bases not matched to a gene. The CDR3 has 14 amino acids. In germline, CDR1 is SGHKS, CDR2 YYEKEE (reference sequence).

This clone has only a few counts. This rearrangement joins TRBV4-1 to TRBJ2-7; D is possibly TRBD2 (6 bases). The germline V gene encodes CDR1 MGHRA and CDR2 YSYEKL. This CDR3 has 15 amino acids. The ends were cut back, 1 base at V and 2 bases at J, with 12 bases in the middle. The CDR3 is CASSQGASAAYEQYF. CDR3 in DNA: TGCGCCAGCAGCCAAGGGGCTAGCGCAGCCTACGAGCAGTACTTC.

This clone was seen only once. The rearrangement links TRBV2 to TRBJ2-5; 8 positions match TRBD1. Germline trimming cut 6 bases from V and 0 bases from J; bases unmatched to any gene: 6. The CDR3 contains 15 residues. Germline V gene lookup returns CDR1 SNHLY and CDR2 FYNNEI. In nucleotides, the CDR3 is TGTGCCAGCAGAGTGACAGGGGAGTACCAAGAGACCCAGTACTTC. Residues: CASRVTGEYQETQYF.

The CDR3 nucleotides read TGTGCCAGCAGTTACTCGAGACTAGCGGGGCGGGAGACCCAGTACTTC. Translated: CASSYSRLAGRETQYF. The genes are TRBV6-5 and TRBJ2-5; TRBD2 agrees at 11 bases. The germline gives CDR1 MNHEY, CDR2 SVGAGI. This CDR3 is built from 16 residues. J was trimmed by 5 bases and V by 0 bases; bases with no gene match: 5.

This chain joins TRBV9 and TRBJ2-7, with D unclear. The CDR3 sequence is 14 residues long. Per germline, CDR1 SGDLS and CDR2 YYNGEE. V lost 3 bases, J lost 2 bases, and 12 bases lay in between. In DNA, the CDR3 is TGTGCCAGCAGCGCTTTAAACTCCCCCTACGAGCAGTACTTC. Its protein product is CASSALNSPYEQYF.

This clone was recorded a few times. The CDR3 is CASSHHRTAMNTEAFF. As DNA, the CDR3 is TGTGCCAGCAGCCACCACCGGACAGCCATGAACACTGAAGCTTTCTTT. The V call is TRBV7-9, the J call TRBJ1-1, with a tentative D call TRBD1 (6 bases). Trimming removed 5 bases from V and 0 bases from J, with 16 bases in between. The V gene's germline CDR1 is SEHNR and CDR2 FQNEAQ (reference sequence). The CDR3 has 16 residues.

DNA of the CDR3: TGTGCCAGTAGACCGGGACTAGCGGGCCAAGAGACCCAGTACTTC. This codes for CASRPGLAGQETQYF. The V call is TRBV19, the J call TRBJ2-5, with 12 bases that match TRBD2. Germline assignment: CDR1 LNHDA and CDR2 SQIVND (reference sequence). Trimming cost V 6 bases and J 1 base; bases outside gene matches: 3. The CDR3 spans 15 residues.

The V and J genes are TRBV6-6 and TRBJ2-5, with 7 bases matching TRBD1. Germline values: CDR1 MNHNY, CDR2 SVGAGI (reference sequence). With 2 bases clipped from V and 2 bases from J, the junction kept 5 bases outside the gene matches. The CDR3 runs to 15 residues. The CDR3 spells CASSYTLQGQETQYF. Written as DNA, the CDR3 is TGTGCCAGCAGTTACACGTTACAGGGGCAAGAGACCCAGTACTTC.

In DNA, the CDR3 is TGCGCCAGCAGTTCCACCCGTTACAGCAATGAGCAGTTCTTC. As protein: CASSSTRYSNEQFF. This sequence joins TRBV10-1 and TRBJ2-1, with unresolved D. CDR3 length: 14 amino acids. CDR1 and CDR2 from the germline V gene are WNHNN and SYGVQD (reference sequence). The V end was cut by 5 bases, the J end by 6 bases, with 14 bases between.

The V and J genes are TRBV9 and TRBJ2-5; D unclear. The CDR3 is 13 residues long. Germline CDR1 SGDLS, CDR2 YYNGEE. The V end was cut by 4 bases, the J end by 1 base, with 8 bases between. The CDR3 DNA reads TGTGCCAGCAGCCCACTCCCCCAAGAGACCCAGTACTTC. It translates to CASSPLPQETQYF.

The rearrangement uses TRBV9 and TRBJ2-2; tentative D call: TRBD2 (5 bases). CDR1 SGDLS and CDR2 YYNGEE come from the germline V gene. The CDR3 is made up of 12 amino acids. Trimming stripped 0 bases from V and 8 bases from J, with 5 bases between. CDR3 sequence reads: CASSVGGGELFF. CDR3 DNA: TGTGCCAGCAGCGTAGGAGGGGGGGAGCTGTTTTTT.

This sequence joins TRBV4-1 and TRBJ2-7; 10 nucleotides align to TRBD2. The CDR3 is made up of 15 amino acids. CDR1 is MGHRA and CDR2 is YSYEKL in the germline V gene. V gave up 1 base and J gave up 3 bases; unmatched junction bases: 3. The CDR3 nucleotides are TGCGCCAGCAGCCAAGGGGCTAGCGGGAGCTACGAGCAGTACTTC. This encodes CASSQGASGSYEQYF.

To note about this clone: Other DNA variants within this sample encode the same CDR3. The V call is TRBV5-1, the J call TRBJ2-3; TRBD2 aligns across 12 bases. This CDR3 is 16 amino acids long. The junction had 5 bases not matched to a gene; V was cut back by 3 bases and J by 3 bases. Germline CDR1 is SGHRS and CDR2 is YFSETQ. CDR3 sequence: CASSSLAGGGTDTQYF. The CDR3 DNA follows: TGCGCCAGCAGCTCTCTAGCGGGAGGGGGGACAGATACGCAGTATTTT. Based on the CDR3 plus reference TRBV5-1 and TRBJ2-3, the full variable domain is KAGVTQTPRYLIKTRGQQVTLSCSPISGHRSVSWYQQTPGQGLQFLFEYFSETQRNKGNFPGRFSGRQFSNSRSEMNVSTLELGDSALYLCASSSLAGGGTDTQYFGPGTRLTVL.

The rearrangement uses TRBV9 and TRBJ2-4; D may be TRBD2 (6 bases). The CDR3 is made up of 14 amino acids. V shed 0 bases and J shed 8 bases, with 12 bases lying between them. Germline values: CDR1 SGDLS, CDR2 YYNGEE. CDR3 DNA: TGTGCCAGCAGCGTAGGGTGGGAGGTCGACATTCAGTACTTC. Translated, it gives CASSVGWEVDIQYF. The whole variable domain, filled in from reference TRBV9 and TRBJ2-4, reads DSGVTQTPKHLITATGQRVTLRCSPRSGDLSVYWYQQSLDQGLQFLIQYYNGEERAKGNILERFSAQQFPDLHSELNLSSLELGDSALYFCASSVGWEVDIQYFGAGTRLSVL.

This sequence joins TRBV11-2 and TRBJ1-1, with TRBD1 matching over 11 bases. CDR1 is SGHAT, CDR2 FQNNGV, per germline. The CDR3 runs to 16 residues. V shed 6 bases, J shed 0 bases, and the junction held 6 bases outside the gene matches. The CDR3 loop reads CASRKGTGGMNTEAFF. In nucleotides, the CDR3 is TGTGCCAGCAGGAAGGGGACAGGGGGAATGAACACTGAAGCTTTCTTT.

CDR3 sequence reads: CASSRWGGLNTEAFF. Written as DNA, the CDR3 is TGTGCCAGCAGTCGGTGGGGGGGGCTTAACACTGAAGCTTTCTTT. The chain recombines TRBV28 with TRBJ1-1; perhaps TRBD1 as D (6 bases). The CDR3 contains 15 residues. The ends were cut back, 5 bases at V and 2 bases at J, with 15 bases in the middle. CDR1 MDHEN and CDR2 SYDVKM come from the germline V gene.

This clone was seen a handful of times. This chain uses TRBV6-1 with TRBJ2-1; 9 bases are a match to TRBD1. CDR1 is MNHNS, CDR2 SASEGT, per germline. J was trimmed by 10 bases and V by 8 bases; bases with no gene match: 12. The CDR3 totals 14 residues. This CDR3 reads CASRRTGGFNEQFF. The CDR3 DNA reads TGTGCCAGCCGACGTACAGGGGGCTTTAACGAGCAGTTCTTC.

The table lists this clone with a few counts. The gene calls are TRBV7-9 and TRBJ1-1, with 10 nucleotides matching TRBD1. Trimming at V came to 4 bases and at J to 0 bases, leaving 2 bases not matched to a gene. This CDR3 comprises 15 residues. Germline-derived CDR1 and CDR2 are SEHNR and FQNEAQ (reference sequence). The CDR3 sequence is CASSSGTGVNTEAFF. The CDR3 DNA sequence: TGTGCCAGCAGCTCTGGGACAGGGGTGAACACTGAAGCTTTCTTT.

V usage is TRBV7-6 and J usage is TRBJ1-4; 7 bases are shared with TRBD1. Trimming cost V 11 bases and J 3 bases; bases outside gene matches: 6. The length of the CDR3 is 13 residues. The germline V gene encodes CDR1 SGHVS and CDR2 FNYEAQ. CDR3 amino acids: CASSQGSNEKLFF. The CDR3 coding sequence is TGTGCCTCATCACAGGGGTCTAATGAAAAACTGTTTTTT. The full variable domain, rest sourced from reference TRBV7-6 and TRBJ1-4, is GAGVSQSPRYKVTKRGQDVALRCDPISGHVSLYWYRQALGQGPEFLTYFNYEAQQDKSGLPNDRFSAERPEGSISTLTIQRTEQRDSAMYRCASSQGSNEKLFFGSGTQLSVL.

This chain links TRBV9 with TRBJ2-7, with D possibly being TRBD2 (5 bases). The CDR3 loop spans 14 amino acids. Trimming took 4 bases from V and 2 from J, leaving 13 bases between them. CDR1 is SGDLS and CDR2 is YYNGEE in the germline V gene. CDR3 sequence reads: CASSTQDSTYEQYF. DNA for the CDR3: TGTGCCAGCAGCACCCAGGACTCTACCTACGAGCAGTACTTC.

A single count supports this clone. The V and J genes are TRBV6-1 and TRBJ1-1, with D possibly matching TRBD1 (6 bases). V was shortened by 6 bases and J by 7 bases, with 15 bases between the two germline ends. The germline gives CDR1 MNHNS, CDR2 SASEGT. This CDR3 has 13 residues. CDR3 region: CASSFDRPVEAFF. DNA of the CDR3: TGTGCCAGCAGCTTTGACAGGCCTGTTGAAGCTTTCTTT.

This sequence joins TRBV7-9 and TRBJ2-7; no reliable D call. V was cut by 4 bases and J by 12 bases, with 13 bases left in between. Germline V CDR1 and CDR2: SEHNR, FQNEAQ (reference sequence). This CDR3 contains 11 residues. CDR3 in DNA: TGTGCCAGCAGCTCACTCCACCGTCCGTACTTC. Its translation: CASSSLHRPYF.

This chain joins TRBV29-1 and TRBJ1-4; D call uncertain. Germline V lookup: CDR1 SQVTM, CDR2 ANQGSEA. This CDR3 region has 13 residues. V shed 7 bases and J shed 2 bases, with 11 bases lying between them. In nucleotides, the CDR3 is TGCAGCGCGACTAGGCGGACTAATGAAAAACTGTTTTTT. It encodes CSATRRTNEKLFF.

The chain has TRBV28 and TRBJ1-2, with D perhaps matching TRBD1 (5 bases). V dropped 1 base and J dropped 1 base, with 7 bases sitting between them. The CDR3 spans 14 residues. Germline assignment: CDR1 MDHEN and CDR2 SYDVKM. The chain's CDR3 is CASSLSGNNYGYTF. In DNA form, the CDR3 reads TGTGCCAGCAGTTTATCAGGGAATAACTATGGCTACACCTTC.